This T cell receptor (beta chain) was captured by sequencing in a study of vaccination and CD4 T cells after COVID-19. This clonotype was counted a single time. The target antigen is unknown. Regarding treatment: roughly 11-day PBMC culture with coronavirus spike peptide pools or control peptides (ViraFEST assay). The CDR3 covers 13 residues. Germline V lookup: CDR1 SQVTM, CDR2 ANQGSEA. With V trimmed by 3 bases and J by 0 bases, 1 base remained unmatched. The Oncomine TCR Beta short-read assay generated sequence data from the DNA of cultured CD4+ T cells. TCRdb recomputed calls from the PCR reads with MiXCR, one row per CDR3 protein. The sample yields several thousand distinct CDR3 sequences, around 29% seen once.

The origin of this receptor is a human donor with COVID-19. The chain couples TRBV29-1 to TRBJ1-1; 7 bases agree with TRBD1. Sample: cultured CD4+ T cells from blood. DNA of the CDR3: TGCAGCGTTGAGGGACAGATGAACACTGAAGCTTTCTTT. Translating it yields CSVEGQMNTEAFF. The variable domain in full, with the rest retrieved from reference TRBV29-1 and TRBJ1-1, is SAVISQKPSRDICQRGTSLTIQCQVDSQVTMMFWYRQQPGQSLTLIATANQGSEATYESGFVIDKFPISRPNLTFSTLTVSNMSPEDSSIYLCSVEGQMNTEAFFGQGTRLTVV.